This paragraph reports one TCR beta chain. Its antigen is still unknown. Amplification targeted TCR beta CDR3 regions from RNA transcripts. With the HTBI primer set, the TCR CDR3 went through a first round of RT-PCR. Each CDR3 protein is one row after TCRdb ran MiXCR on the multiplex PCR reads. The table includes about 260,000 distinct CDR3 sequences, 22% detected once. This entry belongs to a study of T cells in Graves' hyperthyroidism and ophthalmopathy. Investigators excluded patients with uncontrolled infection, other autoimmune disease, pregnancy or lactation. On the basis of clinical symptoms, serum thyroxine and TRAb, thyroid ultrasound and orbital computed tomography, diagnoses were made. Trimming stripped 7 bases from V and 1 base from J, with 10 bases between. This CDR3 comprises 13 residues. Study-wide findings and caveats: Blood also contained most expanded thyroid clonotypes above 0.001. In the analysis, a 13 V-J model separated ophthalmopathy from stable hyperthyroidism.

J is TRBJ1-1 and V is TRBV12-3 or TRBV12-4; D call uncertain. Sequencing input: blood. This TCR came from a man aged 25 to 40 with Graves' ophthalmopathy. CDR3 protein: CASTNQRNTEAFF. For the CDR3, the DNA is TGTGCCAGCACCAATCAGAGGAACACTGAAGCTTTCTTT.